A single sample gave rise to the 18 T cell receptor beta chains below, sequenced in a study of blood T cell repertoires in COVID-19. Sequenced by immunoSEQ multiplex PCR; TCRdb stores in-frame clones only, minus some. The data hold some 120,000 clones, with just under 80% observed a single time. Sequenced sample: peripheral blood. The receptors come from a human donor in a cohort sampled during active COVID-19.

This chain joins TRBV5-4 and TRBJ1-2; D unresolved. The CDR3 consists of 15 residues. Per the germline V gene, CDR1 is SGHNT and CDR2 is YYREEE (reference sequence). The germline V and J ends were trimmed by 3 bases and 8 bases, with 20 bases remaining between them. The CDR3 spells CASSSELIQLQGYTF. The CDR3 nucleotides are TGTGCCAGCAGCTCCGAATTGATACAGCTCCAGGGCTACACCTTC.

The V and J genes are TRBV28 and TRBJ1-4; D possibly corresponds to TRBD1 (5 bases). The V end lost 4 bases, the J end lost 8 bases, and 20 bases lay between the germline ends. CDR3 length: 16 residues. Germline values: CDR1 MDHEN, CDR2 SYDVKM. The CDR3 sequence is CASSSLRGGQREKLFF. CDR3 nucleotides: TGTGCCAGCAGTTCCCTTCGGGGGGGTCAACGGGAAAAACTGTTTTTT.

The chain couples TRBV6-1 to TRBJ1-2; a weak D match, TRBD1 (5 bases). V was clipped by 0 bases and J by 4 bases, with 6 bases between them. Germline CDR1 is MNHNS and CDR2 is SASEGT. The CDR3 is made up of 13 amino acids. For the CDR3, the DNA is TGTGCCAGCAGTGAAGCGGGGGGCTATGGCTACACCTTC. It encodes CASSEAGGYGYTF.

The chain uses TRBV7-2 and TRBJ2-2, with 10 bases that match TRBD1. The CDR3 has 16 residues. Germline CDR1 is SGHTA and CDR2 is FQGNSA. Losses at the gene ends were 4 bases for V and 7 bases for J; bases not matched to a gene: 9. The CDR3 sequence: CASSSSTGGSGGELFF. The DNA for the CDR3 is TGTGCCAGCAGCTCCTCGACAGGGGGCTCGGGCGGGGAGCTGTTTTTT.

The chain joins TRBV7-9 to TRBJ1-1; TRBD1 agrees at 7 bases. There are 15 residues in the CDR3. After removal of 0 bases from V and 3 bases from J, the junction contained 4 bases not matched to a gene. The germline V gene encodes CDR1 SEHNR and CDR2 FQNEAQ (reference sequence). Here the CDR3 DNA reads TGTGCCAGCAGCTTAGCATTTACAGGGGACACTGAAGCTTTCTTT. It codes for CASSLAFTGDTEAFF.

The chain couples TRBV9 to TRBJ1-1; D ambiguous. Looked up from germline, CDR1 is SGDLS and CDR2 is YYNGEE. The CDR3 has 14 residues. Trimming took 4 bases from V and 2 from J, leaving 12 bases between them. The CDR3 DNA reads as TGTGCCAGCAGCTTCCGCTCTACTAACACTGAAGCTTTCTTT. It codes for CASSFRSTNTEAFF.

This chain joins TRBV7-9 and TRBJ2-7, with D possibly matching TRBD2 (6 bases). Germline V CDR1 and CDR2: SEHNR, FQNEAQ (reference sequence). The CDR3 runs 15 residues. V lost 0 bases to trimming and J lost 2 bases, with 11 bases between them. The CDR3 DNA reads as TGTGCCAGCAGCTTAGCGACGGGGGTAGCCTACGAGCAGTACTTC. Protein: CASSLATGVAYEQYF.

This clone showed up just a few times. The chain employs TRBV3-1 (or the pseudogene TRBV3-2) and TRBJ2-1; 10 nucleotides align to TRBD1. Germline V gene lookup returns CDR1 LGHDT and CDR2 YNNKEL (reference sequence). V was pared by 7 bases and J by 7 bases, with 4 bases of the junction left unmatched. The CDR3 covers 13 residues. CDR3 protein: CASIGQGGNEQFF. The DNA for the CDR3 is TGTGCCAGCATAGGACAGGGGGGTAATGAGCAGTTCTTC.

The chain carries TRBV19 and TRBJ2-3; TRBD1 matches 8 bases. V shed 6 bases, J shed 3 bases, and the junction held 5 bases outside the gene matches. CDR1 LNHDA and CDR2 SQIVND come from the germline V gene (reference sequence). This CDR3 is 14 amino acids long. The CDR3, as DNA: TGTGCCAGTAGCTTTAGACAGGGGACAGATACGCAGTATTTT. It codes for CASSFRQGTDTQYF.

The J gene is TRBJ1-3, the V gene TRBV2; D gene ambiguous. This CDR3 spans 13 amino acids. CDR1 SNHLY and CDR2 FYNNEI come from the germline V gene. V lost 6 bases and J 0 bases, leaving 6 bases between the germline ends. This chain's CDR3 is CASSQVSGNTIYF. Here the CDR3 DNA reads TGTGCCAGCAGCCAGGTCTCTGGAAACACCATATATTTT.

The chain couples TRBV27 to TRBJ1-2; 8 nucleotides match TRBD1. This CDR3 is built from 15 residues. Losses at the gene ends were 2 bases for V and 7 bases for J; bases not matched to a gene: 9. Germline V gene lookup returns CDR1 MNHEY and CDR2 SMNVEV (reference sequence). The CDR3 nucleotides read TGTGCCAGCAGTTTACAATGGGACAGGCGAGGTGGCTACACCTTC. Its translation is CASSLQWDRRGGYTF.

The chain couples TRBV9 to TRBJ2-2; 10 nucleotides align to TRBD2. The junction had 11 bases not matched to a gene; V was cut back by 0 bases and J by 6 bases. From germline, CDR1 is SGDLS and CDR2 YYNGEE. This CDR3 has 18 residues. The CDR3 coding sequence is TGTGCCAGCAGCGTAGCCCCAATGGGGACTAGCGATGCCGGGGAGCTGTTTTTT. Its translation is CASSVAPMGTSDAGELFF.

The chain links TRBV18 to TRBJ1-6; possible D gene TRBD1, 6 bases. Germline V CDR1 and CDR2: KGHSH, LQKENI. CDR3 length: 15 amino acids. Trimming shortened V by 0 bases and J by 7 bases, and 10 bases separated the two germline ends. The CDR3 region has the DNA TGTGCCAGCTCACCACCGGAGGGGGGGAATTCACCCCTCCACTTT. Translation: CASSPPEGGNSPLHF. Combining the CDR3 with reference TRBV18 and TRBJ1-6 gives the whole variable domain NAGVMQNPRHLVRRRGQEARLRCSPMKGHSHVYWYRQLPEEGLKFMVYLQKENIIDESGMPKERFSAEFPKEGPSILRIQQVVRGDSAAYFCASSPPEGGNSPLHFGNGTRLTVT.

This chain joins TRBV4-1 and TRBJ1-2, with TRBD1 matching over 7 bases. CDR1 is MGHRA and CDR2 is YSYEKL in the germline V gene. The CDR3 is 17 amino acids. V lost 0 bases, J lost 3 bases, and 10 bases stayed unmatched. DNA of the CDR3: TGCGCCAGCAGCCAAGATAACAGGGGATGGATAGACTATGGCTACACCTTC. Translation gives CASSQDNRGWIDYGYTF.

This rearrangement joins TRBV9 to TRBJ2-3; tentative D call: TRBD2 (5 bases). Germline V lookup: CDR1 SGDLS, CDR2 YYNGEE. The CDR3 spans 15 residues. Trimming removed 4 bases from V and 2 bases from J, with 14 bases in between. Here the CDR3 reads CASSPTTISTDTQYF. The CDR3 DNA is TGTGCCAGCAGCCCCACGACTATTTCCACAGATACGCAGTATTTT.

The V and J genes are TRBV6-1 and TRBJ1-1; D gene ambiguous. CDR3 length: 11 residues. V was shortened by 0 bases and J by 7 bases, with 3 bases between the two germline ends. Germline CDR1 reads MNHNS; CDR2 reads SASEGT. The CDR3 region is CASSEASEAFF. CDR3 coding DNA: TGTGCCAGCAGTGAAGCGAGTGAAGCTTTCTTT.

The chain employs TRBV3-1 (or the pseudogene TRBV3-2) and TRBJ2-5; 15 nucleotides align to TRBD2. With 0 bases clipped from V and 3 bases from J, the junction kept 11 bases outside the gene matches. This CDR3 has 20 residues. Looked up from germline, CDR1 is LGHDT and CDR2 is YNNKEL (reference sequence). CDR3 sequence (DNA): TGTGCCAGCAGCCAAGATAGGTGGACTAGCGGGAGGGCGCGAGAAGAGACCCAGTACTTC. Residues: CASSQDRWTSGRAREETQYF.

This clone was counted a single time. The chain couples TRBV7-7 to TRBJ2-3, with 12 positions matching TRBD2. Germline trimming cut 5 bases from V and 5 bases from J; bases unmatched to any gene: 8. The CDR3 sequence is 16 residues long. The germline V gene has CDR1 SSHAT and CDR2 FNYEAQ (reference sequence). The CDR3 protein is CASSPRPGLAGDTQYF. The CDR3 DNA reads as TGTGCCAGCAGCCCCAGGCCGGGACTAGCGGGAGATACGCAGTATTTT.